These 10 T cell receptor beta chains were all obtained from the same sample, sequenced in a study of blood T cell repertoires in COVID-19. TCRdb keeps only in-frame clones here, not all; method: immunoSEQ multiplex PCR. This sample carries 50,000 to 70,000 clones, under 80% of them seen once, and the ten largest clones take around half. The sample consisted of PBMCs or T cells enriched from blood (not recorded which). The source of these receptors is an older woman who had been exposed to COVID-19.

There are a few counts of this clone. V usage is TRBV2 and J usage is TRBJ2-7; 10 bases are a match to TRBD2. The CDR3 runs 15 residues. Germline V gives CDR1 SNHLY, CDR2 FYNNEI. After removal of 3 bases from V and 0 bases from J, the junction contained 2 bases not matched to a gene. CDR3 amino acids: CASSEPSGSSYEQYF. CDR3 sequence (DNA): TGTGCCAGCAGTGAGCCTAGCGGGAGCTCCTACGAGCAGTACTTC.

This chain connects TRBV7-3 to TRBJ1-1; tentatively, D is TRBD1 (6 bases). V lost 1 base, J lost 2 bases, and 17 bases lay in between. CDR1 and CDR2 from the germline V gene are SGHTA and FQGTGA. This CDR3 comprises 17 residues. In DNA form, the CDR3 reads TGTGCCAGCAGCTTAAAGGGCAGGGGAATATCAAACACTGAAGCTTTCTTT. This sequence encodes CASSLKGRGISNTEAFF.

V gene TRBV30 combines with J gene TRBJ2-3, with a tentative D call TRBD2 (7 bases). Trimming took off 0 bases at V and 4 bases at J, with 11 bases between the two ends. This CDR3 region has 14 residues. CDR1 and CDR2 from the germline V gene are GTSNPN and SVGIG (reference sequence). The CDR3 nucleotides are TGTGCCTGGAGTGTAGGGGGGGAGGCAGATACGCAGTATTTT. Translation: CAWSVGGEADTQYF.

This clone was observed a single time. This chain links TRBV21-1 with TRBJ2-7; the table assigns TRBD1, which was not confirmed against the DNA. TRBV21-1 is a known pseudogene. The CDR3 is 9 residues long. CDR3 sequence reads: CASTDEQYF. In DNA, the CDR3 is TGTGCCAGCACAGACGAGCAGTACTTC.

The chain employs TRBV14 and TRBJ2-2; D is perhaps TRBD1 (6 bases). Germline CDR1 SGHDN, CDR2 FVKESK. Trimming shortened V by 8 bases and J by 5 bases, and 15 bases separated the two germline ends. The CDR3 is made up of 14 amino acids. The CDR3 region has the DNA TGTGCCAGCTCGGGAAGGGGGAGAACCGGGGAGCTGTTTTTT. This translates into CASSGRGRTGELFF. Using reference TRBV14 and TRBJ2-2 for the parts outside the CDR3, the full variable domain is EAGVTQFPSHSVIEKGQTVTLRCDPISGHDNLYWYRRVMGKEIKFLLHFVKESKQDESGMPNNRFLAERTGGTYSTLKVQPAELEDSGVYFCASSGRGRTGELFFGEGSRLTVL.

This chain links TRBV19 with TRBJ1-2; D gene unclear. V dropped 0 bases and J dropped 8 bases, with 13 bases sitting between them. This CDR3 is 14 amino acids long. Per the germline V gene, CDR1 is LNHDA and CDR2 is SQIVND (reference sequence). CDR3 region: CASSIDLAGRGYTF. CDR3 in DNA: TGTGCCAGTAGTATAGATCTGGCAGGTCGAGGCTACACCTTC.

The chain employs TRBV27 and TRBJ1-5, with TRBD1 as a possible D gene (6 bases). CDR1 is MNHEY and CDR2 is SMNVEV in the germline V gene (reference sequence). The CDR3 has 17 residues. Trimming removed 3 bases at V and 7 bases at J, with 22 bases between. This CDR3 is CASSFLGPTGLNQPQHF. For the CDR3, the DNA is TGTGCCAGCAGTTTCCTTGGCCCCACAGGGCTGAACCAGCCCCAGCATTTT.

This chain joins TRBV27 and TRBJ2-1; a weak D match, TRBD1 (6 bases). CDR3 length equals 12 residues. Trimming left V 8 bases short and J 6 bases short, with 11 bases between. Germline CDR1 reads MNHEY; CDR2 reads SMNVEV (reference sequence). CDR3 in amino acids: CASGTIRNEQFF. CDR3 nucleotide sequence: TGTGCCAGCGGGACAATTCGCAATGAGCAGTTCTTC.

J is TRBJ2-3 and V is TRBV10-3; 14 bases are a match to TRBD2. The germline CDR1 and CDR2 sequences are ENHRY and SYGVKD. After removal of 2 bases from V and 0 bases from J, the junction contained 10 bases not matched to a gene. The CDR3 has 20 amino acids. The DNA of the CDR3 is TGTGCCATCAGTGAGACGGGACTAGCGGGAGTGCCCTCTAGCACAGATACGCAGTATTTT. It specifies CAISETGLAGVPSSTDTQYF.

V is TRBV3-1 (or the pseudogene TRBV3-2) and J is TRBJ2-7; TRBD1 matches at 8 bases. CDR1 and CDR2 from the germline V gene are LGHDT and YNNKEL (reference sequence). The CDR3 contains 13 residues. V shed 5 bases and J 10 bases; nucleotides not matched to a gene: 10. Here the CDR3 reads CASSFLGQADQYF. Here the CDR3 DNA reads TGTGCCAGCAGCTTTTTGGGACAGGCCGACCAGTACTTC.